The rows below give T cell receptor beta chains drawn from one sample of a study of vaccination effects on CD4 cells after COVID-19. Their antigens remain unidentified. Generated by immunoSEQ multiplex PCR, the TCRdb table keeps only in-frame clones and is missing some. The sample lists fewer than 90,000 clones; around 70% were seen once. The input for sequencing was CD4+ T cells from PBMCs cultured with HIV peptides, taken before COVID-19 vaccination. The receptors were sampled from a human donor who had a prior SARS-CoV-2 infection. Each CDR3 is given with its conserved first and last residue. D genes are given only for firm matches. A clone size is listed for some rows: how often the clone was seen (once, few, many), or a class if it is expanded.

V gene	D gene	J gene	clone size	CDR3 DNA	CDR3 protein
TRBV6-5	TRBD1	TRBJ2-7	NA	TGTGCCAGCAGCCCGGTGGACAGGGGTTACGAGCAGTACTTC	CASSPVDRGYEQYF
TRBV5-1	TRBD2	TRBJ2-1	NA	TGCGCCAGCAGCTTTTTAGCGGGGGGAGGCTACAATGAGCAGTTCTTC	CASSFLAGGGYNEQFF
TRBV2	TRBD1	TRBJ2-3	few	TGTGCCAGCAGTTTGGGACAGGGAAACACAGATACGCAGTATTTT	CASSLGQGNTDTQYF
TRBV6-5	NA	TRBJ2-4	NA	TGTGCCAGCGGGAAACAGGGTACCGGAAACATTCAGTACTTC	CASGKQGTGNIQYF
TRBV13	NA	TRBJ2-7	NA	TGTGCCAGCAGCTCTTCCAGCGGGCAATTCGTAACCTACGAGCAGTACTTC	CASSSSSGQFVTYEQYF
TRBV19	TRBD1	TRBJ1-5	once	TGTGCCAGTAGTATCTGGAGGGGACAGGCTTTTCAGCCCCAGCATTTT	CASSIWRGQAFQPQHF
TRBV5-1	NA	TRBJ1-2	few	TGCGCCAGCAGCTTTACGCAGGACTATGGCTACACCTTC	CASSFTQDYGYTF
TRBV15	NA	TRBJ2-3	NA	TGTGCCACCAGCAGATACGGACTTGGCGACACAGATACGCAGTATTTT	CATSRYGLGDTDTQYF
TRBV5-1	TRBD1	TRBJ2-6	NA	TGCGCCAGCAAAACAGGGGGTGGCTCTGGGGCCAACGTCCTGACTTTC	CASKTGGGSGANVLTF
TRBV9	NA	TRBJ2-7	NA	TGTGCCAGCAGCGTTGTCAGTATAAACTACGAGCAGTACTTC	CASSVVSINYEQYF
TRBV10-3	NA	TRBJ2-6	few	TGTGCCATCAGGGGACAAGGCTCTGGGGCCAACGTCCTGACTTTC	CAIRGQGSGANVLTF
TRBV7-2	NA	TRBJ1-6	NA	TGTGCCAGCAGCTTAGCCCGTAGTAATTATAATTCACCCCTCCACTTT	CASSLARSNYNSPLHF
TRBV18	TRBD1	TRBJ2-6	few	TGTGCCAGCTCACGAGGACAGGGGAGCTCTGGGGCCAACGTCCTGACTTTC	CASSRGQGSSGANVLTF
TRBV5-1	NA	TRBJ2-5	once	TGCGCCAGCAGCGGAGCCCGGGGGGCCGGAGGAGAGACCCAGTACTTC	CASSGARGAGGETQYF
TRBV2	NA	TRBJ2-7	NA	TGTGCCAGCTCCAGCTACGAGCAGTACTTC	CASSSYEQYF